These 19 T cell receptor beta chains came from one sample sequenced in a study of blood T cells in healthy people across ages. Then a second PCR, running roughly 7 to 11 cycles, was carried out with a sample-barcoded 5' primer and a J-beta primer mix. TCRdb redid the calling of the 5' RACE reads with MiXCR, one entry per CDR3 protein. There are over 500,000 distinct CDR3 sequences in the sample; approximately 52% occur only once, and roughly 12% lies in the top ten. The sample taken for sequencing was blood. Receptor source: a woman of 80 years or more in good health.

This clonotype was observed a few times. The chain recombines TRBV20-1 with TRBJ2-3; D gene unclear. Germline CDR1 reads DFQATT; CDR2 reads SNEGSKA (reference sequence). The germline V and J ends were trimmed by 2 bases and 6 bases, with 9 bases remaining between them. The CDR3 spans 12 residues. CDR3 protein: CSARYVPDTQYF. CDR3 bases: TGCAGTGCTAGATACGTTCCCGATACGCAGTATTTT.

This clonotype was detected many times. The chain joins TRBV3-1 to TRBJ2-1; a possible D gene is TRBD2 (5 bases). This CDR3 contains 17 residues. V was shortened by 6 bases and J by 0 bases, with 18 bases between the two germline ends. Per germline, CDR1 LGHDT and CDR2 YNNKEL (reference sequence). This CDR3 is CASSKRSGWGSYNEQFF. Here the CDR3 DNA reads TGTGCCAGCAGTAAACGTTCGGGATGGGGCTCCTACAATGAGCAGTTCTTC.

This chain uses TRBV27 with TRBJ2-4; a possible D gene is TRBD2 (6 bases). The assigned J gene may be wrong: the sequence end matches TRBJ2-7 better. The CDR3 consists of 13 residues. From germline, CDR1 is MNHEY and CDR2 SMNVEV (reference sequence). The CDR3 nucleotides are TGTGCCAGCAGTTCGGGGGTAAGCCGCGAGCAGTACTTC. It encodes CASSSGVSREQYF.

This clonotype was seen more than once but under ten times. The V and J genes are TRBV2 and TRBJ2-2; unclear D gene. The CDR3 loop spans 14 amino acids. From germline, CDR1 is SNHLY and CDR2 FYNNEI. With 0 bases removed from V and 6 bases from J, the gap between germline ends came to 8 bases. CDR3 protein: CASSEALMSGELFF. The DNA for the CDR3 is TGTGCCAGCAGTGAAGCGCTAATGTCCGGGGAGCTGTTTTTT.

This chain connects TRBV29-1 to TRBJ2-5; no reliable D call. The J call may be mistaken, given a closer DNA end match to TRBJ2-7. CDR1 and CDR2 from the germline V gene are SQVTM and ANQGSEA. The CDR3 spans 12 residues. In DNA, the CDR3 is TGCAGCGCGGGCCCCTCCGGCTACGAGCAGTACTTC. Its translation: CSAGPSGYEQYF.

This clonotype was seen repeatedly, ten times or more. The rearrangement joins TRBV7-9 to TRBJ2-3; D is possibly TRBD1 or TRBD2 (5 bases each). The CDR3 covers 16 residues. V was shortened by 7 bases and J by 0 bases, with 17 bases between the two germline ends. Per germline, CDR1 SEHNR and CDR2 FQNEAQ (reference sequence). The CDR3 sequence: CASIQWGSPSTDTQYF. The CDR3 DNA follows: TGTGCCAGCATCCAATGGGGGTCCCCTAGCACAGATACGCAGTATTTT.

A remark on this clonotype: This sequence may be a read error, since a much larger clone differs from it by one base. CDR3 residues: CASSLMAGGNEQYF. The CDR3 coding sequence is TGTGCCAGCAGCTTAATGGCGGGAGGGAATGAGCAGTACTTC. The chain couples TRBV7-3 to TRBJ2-7; 9 bases match TRBD2. The CDR3 extends over 14 amino acids. After removal of 1 base from V and 7 bases from J, the junction contained 5 bases not matched to a gene. CDR1 is SGHTA, CDR2 FQGTGA, per germline.

Turning to this clonotype: A much larger clonotype is one base distant, so this may be a read error. The chain joins TRBV12-3 or TRBV12-4 to TRBJ2-1, with D uncertain. The end of the DNA fits TRBJ2-7 better, so the J call may be wrong. The CDR3 spans 13 residues. CDR3 sequence (DNA): TGTGCCAGCAGTTTAGTTGTGAACAATGAGCAGTACTTC. It is translated as CASSLVVNNEQYF.

Comments on this clonotype: This may be a read error: a much more frequent sequence differs by one nucleotide. The CDR3 sequence: CASSVDREYYEQYF. CDR3 nucleotides: TGTGCCAGCAGTGTAGACAGGGAATACTACGAGCAGTACTTC. The chain joins TRBV12-3 or TRBV12-4 to TRBJ2-7; TRBD1 matches 7 bases. With V trimmed by 5 bases and J by 3 bases, 7 bases remained unmatched. This CDR3 is 14 amino acids long.

On this clonotype itself: With a much larger clone just one base away, this may be a read error. The chain combines TRBV5-1 with TRBJ2-7, with no clear D. Per germline, CDR1 SGHRS and CDR2 YFSETQ. The CDR3 is 13 residues long. V shed 3 bases and J shed 6 bases, with 13 bases lying between them. The CDR3 sequence is CASSSGPTSEQYF. For the CDR3, the DNA is TGCGCCAGCAGCTCCGGGCCCACCAGCGAGCAGTACTTC.

About this clonotype: This may be a read error: a much more frequent sequence differs by one nucleotide. This chain joins TRBV28 and TRBJ1-4; 7 positions match TRBD1. Per germline, CDR1 MDHEN and CDR2 SYDVKM. CDR3 size: 13 residues. Unmatched junction bases numbered 5, after V lost 5 bases and J lost 8 bases. CDR3 residues: CASSDRADEKLFF. The DNA for the CDR3 is TGTGCCAGCAGTGACAGGGCTGACGAAAAACTGTTTTTT.

The chain recombines TRBV4-1 with TRBJ2-4, with D possibly TRBD1 on 6 matching bases. The J call may not be correct, given that the DNA end is closer to TRBJ2-5. This CDR3 spans 15 amino acids. CDR1 and CDR2 from the germline V gene are MGHRA and YSYEKL. CDR3 residues: CASSQGQARVETQYF. CDR3 bases: TGCGCCAGCAGCCAAGGACAGGCAAGGGTAGAGACCCAGTACTTC.

The rearrangement uses TRBV3-1 and TRBJ2-7, with a weak D call TRBD1 (5 bases). Per the germline V gene, CDR1 is LGHDT and CDR2 is YNNKEL (reference sequence). This CDR3 comprises 13 residues. V was trimmed by 4 bases and J by 6 bases, leaving 13 bases between them. The CDR3 region has the DNA TGTGCCAGCAGCCTAGGTAGGGGCGGCGAGCAGTACTTC. As protein: CASSLGRGGEQYF.

The genes are TRBV7-2 and TRBJ2-7, with 9 nucleotides matching TRBD2. This CDR3 region has 18 residues. Germline assignment: CDR1 SGHTA and CDR2 FQGNSA. V lost 4 bases and J lost 0; bases outside the gene matches: 13. This CDR3 is CASSYRGSLAGHSYEQYF. Here the CDR3 DNA reads TGTGCCAGCAGCTACCGAGGAAGTCTAGCGGGGCACTCCTACGAGCAGTACTTC.

This chain uses TRBV14 with TRBJ2-7, with a weak D call TRBD2 (5 bases). V lost 4 bases to trimming and J lost 4 bases, with 14 bases between them. Germline assignment: CDR1 SGHDN and CDR2 FVKESK. The CDR3 runs to 14 residues. CDR3 in DNA: TGTGCCAGCAGCCCGGGATCTCCCGTGTACGAGCAGTACTTC. Its protein is CASSPGSPVYEQYF. Drawing the rest from reference TRBV14 and TRBJ2-7, the complete variable domain is EAGVTQFPSHSVIEKGQTVTLRCDPISGHDNLYWYRRVMGKEIKFLLHFVKESKQDESGMPNNRFLAERTGGTYSTLKVQPAELEDSGVYFCASSPGSPVYEQYFGPGTRLTVT.

The V gene is TRBV25-1, the J gene TRBJ2-7; D is possibly TRBD2 (5 bases). Trimming took off 2 bases at V and 4 bases at J, with 12 bases between the two ends. Germline V lookup: CDR1 MGHDK, CDR2 SYGVNS. The CDR3 is 14 residues long. The CDR3 nucleotides read TGTGCCAGCAGTGAACCGGGAATTCGGTACGAGCAGTACTTC. Protein: CASSEPGIRYEQYF.

About this clonotype itself: A much larger clone sits a single nucleotide away, making a read error possible. The chain carries TRBV12-3 or TRBV12-4 and TRBJ2-1; 14 bases match TRBD2. The J call may not be correct, given that the DNA end is closer to TRBJ2-7. The CDR3 has 14 residues. CDR3 sequence reads: CASGTSGSYNEQYF. CDR3 nucleotides: TGTGCCAGCGGGACTAGCGGGAGTTACAATGAGCAGTACTTC.

The table lists this clonotype with many counts. This sequence joins TRBV28 and TRBJ2-5; 9 bases are a match to TRBD2. This CDR3 is 14 amino acids long. Trimming removed 6 bases from V and 2 bases from J; junction bases left unmatched: 4. Germline CDR1 reads MDHEN; CDR2 reads SYDVKM. The DNA of the CDR3 is TGTGCCAGCAGCTTTACTAGCGGGCAAGAGACCCAGTACTTC. Translated: CASSFTSGQETQYF.

The V call is TRBV7-2, the J call TRBJ2-5; 8 bases fit TRBD2. Germline loops: CDR1 SGHTA, CDR2 FQGNSA. This CDR3 comprises 16 residues. J gave up 2 bases and V 4 bases, and 9 bases lay outside the gene matches. This CDR3 reads CASSSGSGDLQETQYF. The CDR3 DNA reads TGTGCCAGCAGCTCCGGTAGCGGGGACTTACAAGAGACCCAGTACTTC.